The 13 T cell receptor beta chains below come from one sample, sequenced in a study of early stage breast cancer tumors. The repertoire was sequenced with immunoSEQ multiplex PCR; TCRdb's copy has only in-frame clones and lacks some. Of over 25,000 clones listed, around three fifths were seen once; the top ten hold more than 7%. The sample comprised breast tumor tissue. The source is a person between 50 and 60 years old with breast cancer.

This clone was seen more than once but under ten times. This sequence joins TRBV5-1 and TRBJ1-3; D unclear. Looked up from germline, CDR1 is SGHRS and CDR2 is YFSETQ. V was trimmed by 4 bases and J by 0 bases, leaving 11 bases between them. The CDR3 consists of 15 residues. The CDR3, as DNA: TGCGCCAGCAGCCTAGACACCTACTCTGGAAACACCATATATTTT. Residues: CASSLDTYSGNTIYF.

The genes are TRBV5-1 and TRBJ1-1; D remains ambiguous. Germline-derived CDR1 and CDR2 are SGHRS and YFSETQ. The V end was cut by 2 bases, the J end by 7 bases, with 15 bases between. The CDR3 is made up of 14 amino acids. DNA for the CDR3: TGCGCCAGCAGCTTTAGTTCAGAGGGCGGTGAAGCTTTCTTT. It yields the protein CASSFSSEGGEAFF.

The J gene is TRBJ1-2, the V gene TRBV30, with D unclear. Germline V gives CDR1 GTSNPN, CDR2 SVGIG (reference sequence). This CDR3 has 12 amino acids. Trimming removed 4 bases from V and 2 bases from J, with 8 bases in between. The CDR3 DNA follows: TGTGCCTGGAACCAGGCCAACTATGGCTACACCTTC. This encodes CAWNQANYGYTF.

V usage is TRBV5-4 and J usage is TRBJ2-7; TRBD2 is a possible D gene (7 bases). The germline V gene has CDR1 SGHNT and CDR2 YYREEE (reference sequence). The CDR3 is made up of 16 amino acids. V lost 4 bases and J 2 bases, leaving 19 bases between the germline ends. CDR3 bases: TGTGCCAGCAGCCCAGGGACTACGTGGACAGCCTACGAGCAGTACTTC. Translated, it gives CASSPGTTWTAYEQYF.

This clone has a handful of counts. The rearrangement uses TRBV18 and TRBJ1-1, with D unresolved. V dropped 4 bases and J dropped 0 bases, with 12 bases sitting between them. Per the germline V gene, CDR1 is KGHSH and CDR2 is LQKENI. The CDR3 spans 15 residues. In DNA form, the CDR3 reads TGTGCCAGCTCACTACGCGGACGGATGAACACTGAAGCTTTCTTT. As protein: CASSLRGRMNTEAFF.

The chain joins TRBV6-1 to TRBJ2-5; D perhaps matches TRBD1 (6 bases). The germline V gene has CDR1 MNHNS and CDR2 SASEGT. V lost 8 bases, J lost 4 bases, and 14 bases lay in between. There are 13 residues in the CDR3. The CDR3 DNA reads TGTGCCAGCCGGACAGTCGTTGGAGAGACCCAGTACTTC. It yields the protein CASRTVVGETQYF.

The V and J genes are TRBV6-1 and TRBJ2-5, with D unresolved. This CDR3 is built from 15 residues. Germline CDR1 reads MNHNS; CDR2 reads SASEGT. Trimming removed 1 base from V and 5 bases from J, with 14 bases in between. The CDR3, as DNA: TGTGCCAGCAGTGAAGGGGCTTCCCGACGGGAGACCCAGTACTTC. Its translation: CASSEGASRRETQYF.

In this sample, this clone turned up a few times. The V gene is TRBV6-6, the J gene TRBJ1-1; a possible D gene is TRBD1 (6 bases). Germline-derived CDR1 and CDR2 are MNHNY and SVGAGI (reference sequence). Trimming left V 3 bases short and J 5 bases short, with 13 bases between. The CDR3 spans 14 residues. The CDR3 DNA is TGTGCCAGCAGTTATACAGGGAGGACAACTGAAGCTTTCTTT. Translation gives CASSYTGRTTEAFF.

The CDR3 loop reads CASRDGNTEAFF. DNA of the CDR3: TGCGCCAGTAGGGACGGTAACACTGAAGCTTTCTTT. This chain links TRBV10-1 with TRBJ1-1; the D gene is possibly TRBD1 (5 bases). Looked up from germline, CDR1 is WNHNN and CDR2 is SYGVQD (reference sequence). With 9 bases removed from V and 2 bases from J, the gap between germline ends came to 10 bases. The CDR3 contains 12 residues.

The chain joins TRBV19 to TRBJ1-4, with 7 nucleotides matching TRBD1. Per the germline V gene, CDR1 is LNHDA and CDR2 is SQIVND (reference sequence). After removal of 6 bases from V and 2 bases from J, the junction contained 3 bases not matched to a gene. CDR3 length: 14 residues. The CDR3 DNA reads TGTGCCAGTAGGCCGACAGGGACTAATGAAAAACTGTTTTTT. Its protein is CASRPTGTNEKLFF.

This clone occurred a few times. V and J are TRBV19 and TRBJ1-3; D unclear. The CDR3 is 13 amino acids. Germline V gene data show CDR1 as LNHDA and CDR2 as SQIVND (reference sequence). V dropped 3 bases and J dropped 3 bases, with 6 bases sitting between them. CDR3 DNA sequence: TGTGCCAGTAGTATTGACTATGGAAACACCATATATTTT. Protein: CASSIDYGNTIYF.

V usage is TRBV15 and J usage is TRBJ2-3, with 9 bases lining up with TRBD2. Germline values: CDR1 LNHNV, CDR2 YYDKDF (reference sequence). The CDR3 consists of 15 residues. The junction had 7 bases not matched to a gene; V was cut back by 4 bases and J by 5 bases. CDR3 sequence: CATSTLEREVDTQYF. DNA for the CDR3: TGTGCCACCAGCACCTTAGAGCGGGAGGTAGATACGCAGTATTTT.

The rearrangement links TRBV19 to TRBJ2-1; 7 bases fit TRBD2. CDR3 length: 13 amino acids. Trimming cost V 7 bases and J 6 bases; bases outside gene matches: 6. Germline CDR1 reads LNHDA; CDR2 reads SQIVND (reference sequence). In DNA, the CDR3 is TGTGCCAGTATGAGCGGGGCGGGCAATGAGCAGTTCTTC. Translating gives CASMSGAGNEQFF.